The 22 T cell receptor beta chains presented below share a single source sample, sequenced in a study of blood T cell repertoires in COVID-19. Data came from immunoSEQ multiplex PCR; TCRdb stores just in-frame clones and leaves some out. Of 350,000 to 400,000 clones listed, around 90% are singletons. Input material: peripheral blood. The receptor set was obtained from a man in his late teens or twenties with active or convalescent COVID-19.

The CDR3 nucleotides read TGTGCCAGCAGGGGCATAAAGACTGAAGCTTTCTTT. The encoded protein is CASRGIKTEAFF. The rearrangement uses TRBV6-6 and TRBJ1-1; D gene uncertain. The CDR3 covers 12 residues. Germline V gene sequence: CDR1 MNHNY, CDR2 SVGAGI (reference sequence). Deletions cut 6 bases from V and 5 bases from J, with 10 bases between.

The chain recombines TRBV7-9 with TRBJ1-1; D possibly corresponds to TRBD1 (5 bases). In germline, CDR1 is SEHNR, CDR2 FQNEAQ (reference sequence). The CDR3 has 12 residues. Trimming took off 5 bases at V and 7 bases at J, with 11 bases between the two ends. The CDR3 bases are TGTGCCAGCAGCCTTGACAGCCTTGAAGCTTTCTTT. This sequence encodes CASSLDSLEAFF.

The V call is TRBV27, the J call TRBJ1-1; D not certain. The CDR3 covers 16 residues. Germline loops: CDR1 MNHEY, CDR2 SMNVEV (reference sequence). Trimming took 7 bases from V and 0 from J, leaving 18 bases between them. The CDR3 nucleotides read TGTGCCAGCACCCCAGGAGCGGGTAAGATGAACACTGAAGCTTTCTTT. Translation: CASTPGAGKMNTEAFF.

The chain uses TRBV7-2 and TRBJ2-3; 11 bases line up with TRBD2. The CDR3 covers 16 residues. V lost 1 base and J lost 5; bases outside the gene matches: 5. Per germline, CDR1 SGHTA and CDR2 FQGNSA. The CDR3 DNA sequence: TGTGCCAGCAGCTTAGGGATAGCGGGGGGGCTAGATACGCAGTATTTT. Protein: CASSLGIAGGLDTQYF.

This clone occurred a few times. The chain has TRBV9 and TRBJ2-2; 7 bases are a match to TRBD1. Germline loops: CDR1 SGDLS, CDR2 YYNGEE. The CDR3 has 15 residues. J gave up 1 base and V 3 bases, and 3 bases lay outside the gene matches. The CDR3 DNA reads as TGTGCCAGCAGCGAGACAGGGAGGAACACCGGGGAGCTGTTTTTT. As protein: CASSETGRNTGELFF.

This chain connects TRBV11-2 to TRBJ2-1, with D tentatively TRBD2 (5 bases). With 8 bases removed from V and 7 bases from J, the gap between germline ends came to 15 bases. Germline CDR1 reads SGHAT; CDR2 reads FQNNGV. CDR3 length: 13 residues. The CDR3 region has the DNA TGTGCCAGCGGGGAGATGGTTAGGAATGAGCAGTTCTTC. Protein sequence: CASGEMVRNEQFF.

The rearrangement joins TRBV6-5 to TRBJ1-6, with 7 bases aligning to TRBD1. Losses at the gene ends were 7 bases for V and 11 bases for J; bases not matched to a gene: 11. This CDR3 contains 14 residues. CDR1 and CDR2 (germline): MNHEY, SVGAGI. The CDR3 nucleotides read TGTGCCAGCATGGCCCGAGGGGGCCGGCCACCCCTCCACTTT. Its protein product is CASMARGGRPPLHF.

In nucleotides, the CDR3 is TGTGCCACCAGTGACAGGGGTTTGACTCAGCCCCAGCATTTT. Translating it yields CATSDRGLTQPQHF. The rearrangement uses TRBV24-1 and TRBJ1-5; possibly TRBD1 for D (6 bases). Germline lookup yields CDR1 KGHDR and CDR2 SFDVKD. V was pared by 4 bases and J by 6 bases, with 12 bases between. The CDR3 runs 14 residues.

This clone came up once. This chain connects TRBV6-2 or TRBV6-3 to TRBJ2-3; 9 bases are a match to TRBD2. V shed 6 bases, J shed 1 base, and the junction held 8 bases outside the gene matches. CDR1 and CDR2 from the germline V gene are MNHEY and SVGEGT. This CDR3 is 16 amino acids long. The CDR3 region is CASSDGLALGTDTQYF. The CDR3 region has the DNA TGTGCCAGCAGCGACGGACTAGCGTTGGGCACAGATACGCAGTATTTT.

V gene TRBV28 combines with J gene TRBJ2-2; D unclear. The CDR3 contains 16 residues. Trimming shortened V by 3 bases and J by 0 bases, and 11 bases separated the two germline ends. Per germline, CDR1 MDHEN and CDR2 SYDVKM. The CDR3 here is CASSFLVRPNTGELFF. The DNA for the CDR3 is TGTGCCAGCAGTTTTCTAGTCAGACCGAACACCGGGGAGCTGTTTTTT.

The chain combines TRBV6-5 with TRBJ2-6; D is unclear. This CDR3 has 14 amino acids. CDR1 and CDR2 from the germline V gene are MNHEY and SVGAGI. V lost 6 bases and J lost 2, with 8 bases in between. CDR3 loop: CASRGTAGANVLTF. The DNA of the CDR3 is TGTGCCAGCAGAGGAACAGCTGGGGCCAACGTCCTGACTTTC.

The chain employs TRBV18 and TRBJ2-3; 14 positions agree with TRBD2. J lost 0 bases, V lost 6 bases, and 5 bases had no gene match. The CDR3 totals 17 residues. Germline V gene sequence: CDR1 KGHSH, CDR2 LQKENI. CDR3 bases: TGTGCCAGCTCCCCCGGGACTAGCGGGGGAAGCACAGATACGCAGTATTTT. As protein: CASSPGTSGGSTDTQYF.

As for this clone: A far larger clone lies a single base away; this is likely a read error. V gene TRBV5-1 combines with J gene TRBJ1-4; 10 bases line up with TRBD1. With V trimmed by 9 bases and J by 4 bases, 12 bases remained unmatched. Germline lookup yields CDR1 SGHRS and CDR2 YFSETQ. This CDR3 has 16 amino acids. Here the CDR3 reads CATKQDRGGFNEKLFF. CDR3 nucleotides: TGCGCCACCAAACAGGACAGGGGGGGATTTAATGAAAAACTGTTTTTT.

V gene TRBV2 combines with J gene TRBJ1-4; 11 bases align to TRBD1. The CDR3 is made up of 17 amino acids. Germline lookup yields CDR1 SNHLY and CDR2 FYNNEI. V was pared by 6 bases and J by 1 base, with 7 bases of the junction left unmatched. The CDR3 nucleotides read TGTGCCAGCAGCCTGGACAGGGGGCAGGGAACTAATGAAAAACTGTTTTTT. Protein product: CASSLDRGQGTNEKLFF.

The chain links TRBV7-2 to TRBJ1-2, with 10 bases lining up with TRBD1. The CDR3 spans 15 residues. CDR1 and CDR2 from the germline V gene are SGHTA and FQGNSA. V lost 5 bases and J lost 7; bases outside the gene matches: 10. The CDR3: CASSPRPGTGVGYTF. The CDR3 DNA sequence: TGTGCCAGCAGCCCACGTCCCGGGACAGGGGTTGGCTACACCTTC.

This clone was seen just once. The V call is TRBV18, the J call TRBJ1-1, with 8 bases that match TRBD1. The CDR3 totals 19 residues. The germline gives CDR1 KGHSH, CDR2 LQKENI. V shed 1 base, J shed 1 base, and the junction held 14 bases outside the gene matches. In nucleotides, the CDR3 is TGTGCCAGCTCACCACTAAGGACAGGGCGGCAAGGAGGGAACACTGAAGCTTTCTTT. This codes for CASSPLRTGRQGGNTEAFF.

This chain uses TRBV11-2 with TRBJ1-3; tentative D call: TRBD1 (6 bases). Trimming stripped 5 bases from V and 4 bases from J, with 15 bases between. CDR1 and CDR2 from the germline V gene are SGHAT and FQNNGV. This CDR3 is 15 amino acids long. The CDR3 coding sequence is TGTGCCAGCAGCCCCGGGGGGGCAGAAGGAAACACCATATATTTT. Translation gives CASSPGGAEGNTIYF.

The chain employs TRBV3-1 (or the pseudogene TRBV3-2) and TRBJ2-5; the D gene is possibly TRBD2 (5 bases). V was trimmed by 0 bases and J by 9 bases, leaving 17 bases between them. The CDR3 sequence is 15 residues long. The germline CDR1 and CDR2 sequences are LGHDT and YNNKEL (reference sequence). The CDR3 nucleotides are TGTGCCAGCAGCCAAGATTTGGTGGGCCCCGGGGCCCAGTACTTC. Amino acid sequence: CASSQDLVGPGAQYF.

This rearrangement joins TRBV19 to TRBJ1-1; D ambiguous. This CDR3 spans 12 amino acids. With 8 bases removed from V and 1 base from J, the gap between germline ends came to 8 bases. Germline CDR1 reads LNHDA; CDR2 reads SQIVND (reference sequence). The CDR3 DNA is TGTGCCAGTTTCGAGGGGAACACTGAAGCTTTCTTT. It yields the protein CASFEGNTEAFF. Based on the CDR3 plus reference TRBV19 and TRBJ1-1, the full variable domain is DGGITQSPKYLFRKEGQNVTLSCEQNLNHDAMYWYRQDPGQGLRLIYYSQIVNDFQKGDIAEGYSVSREKKESFPLTVTSAQKNPTAFYLCASFEGNTEAFFGQGTRLTVV.

The gene calls are TRBV7-2 and TRBJ2-5; 7 nucleotides agree with TRBD2. CDR1 is SGHTA, CDR2 FQGNSA, per germline. This CDR3 comprises 13 residues. Trimming at V came to 4 bases and at J to 5 bases, leaving 4 bases not matched to a gene. CDR3 nucleotide sequence: TGTGCCAGCAGCTGGGACTATGGCGAGACCCAGTACTTC. Encoded protein: CASSWDYGETQYF.

The chain recombines TRBV6-5 with TRBJ1-1; D remains ambiguous. CDR3 length: 13 amino acids. V shed 7 bases and J shed 4 bases, with 13 bases lying between them. Germline V gene sequence: CDR1 MNHEY, CDR2 SVGAGI. Written as DNA, the CDR3 is TGTGCCAGCACCCCGAGGGCCCGCACTGAAGCTTTCTTT. Translating it yields CASTPRARTEAFF.

The V gene is TRBV28, the J gene TRBJ1-5; a possible D gene is TRBD1 (6 bases). CDR1 MDHEN and CDR2 SYDVKM come from the germline V gene. Trimming left V 6 bases short and J 4 bases short, with 13 bases between. The CDR3 totals 14 residues. The CDR3 here is CASRTGTGNQPQHF. CDR3 bases: TGTGCCAGCAGAACAGGGACCGGAAATCAGCCCCAGCATTTT.